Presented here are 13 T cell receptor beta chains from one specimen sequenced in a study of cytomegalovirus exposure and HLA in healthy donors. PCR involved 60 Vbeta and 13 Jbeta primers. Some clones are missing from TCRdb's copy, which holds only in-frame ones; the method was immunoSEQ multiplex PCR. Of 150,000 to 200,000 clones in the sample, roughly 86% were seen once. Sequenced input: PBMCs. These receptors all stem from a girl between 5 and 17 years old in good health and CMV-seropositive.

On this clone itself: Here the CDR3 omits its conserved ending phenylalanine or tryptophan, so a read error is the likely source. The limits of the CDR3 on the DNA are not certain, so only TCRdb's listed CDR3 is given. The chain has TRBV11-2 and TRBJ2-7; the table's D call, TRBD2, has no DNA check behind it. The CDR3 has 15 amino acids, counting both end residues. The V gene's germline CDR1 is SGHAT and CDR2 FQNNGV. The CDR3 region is CASSPRDGASPSPTI.

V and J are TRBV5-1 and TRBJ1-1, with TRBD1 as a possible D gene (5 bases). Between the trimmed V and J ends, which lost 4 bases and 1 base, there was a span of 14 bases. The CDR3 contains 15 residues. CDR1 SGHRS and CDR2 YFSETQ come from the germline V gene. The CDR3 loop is CASSLDSRGNTEAFF. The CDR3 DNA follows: TGCGCCAGCAGCCTCGACTCAAGGGGGAACACTGAAGCTTTCTTT.

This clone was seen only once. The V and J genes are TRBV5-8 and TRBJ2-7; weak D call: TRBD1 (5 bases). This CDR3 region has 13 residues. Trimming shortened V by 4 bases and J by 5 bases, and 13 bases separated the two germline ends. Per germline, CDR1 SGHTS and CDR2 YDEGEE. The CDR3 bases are TGTGCCAGCAGCCCCGGCTGGGGCGACGAGCAGTACTTC. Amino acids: CASSPGWGDEQYF.

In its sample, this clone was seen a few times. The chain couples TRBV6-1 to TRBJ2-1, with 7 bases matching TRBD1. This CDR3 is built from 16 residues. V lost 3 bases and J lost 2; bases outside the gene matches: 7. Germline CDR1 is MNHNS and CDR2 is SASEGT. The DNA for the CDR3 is TGTGCCAGCAGTGACCCAAGGGGGCCCCCCTACAATGAGCAGTTCTTC. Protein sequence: CASSDPRGPPYNEQFF.

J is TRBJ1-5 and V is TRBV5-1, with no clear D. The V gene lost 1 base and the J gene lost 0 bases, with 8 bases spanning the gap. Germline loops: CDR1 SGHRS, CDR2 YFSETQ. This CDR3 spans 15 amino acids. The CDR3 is CASSLYAGSNQPQHF. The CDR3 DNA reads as TGCGCCAGCAGCTTGTATGCAGGTAGCAATCAGCCCCAGCATTTT.

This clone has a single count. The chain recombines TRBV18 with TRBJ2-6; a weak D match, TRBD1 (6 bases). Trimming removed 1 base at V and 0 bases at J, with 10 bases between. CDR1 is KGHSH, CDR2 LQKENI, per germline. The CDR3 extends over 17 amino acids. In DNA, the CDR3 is TGTGCCAGCTCACCACTACAGGGTAGCTCTGGGGCCAACGTCCTGACTTTC. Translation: CASSPLQGSSGANVLTF.

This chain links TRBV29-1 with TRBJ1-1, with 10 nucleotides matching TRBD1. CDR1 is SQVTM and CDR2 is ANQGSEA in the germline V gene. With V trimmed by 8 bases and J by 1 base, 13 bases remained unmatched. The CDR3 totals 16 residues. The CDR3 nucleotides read TGCAGCCCCGAGGGGGACAGGGGCATGAGGAACACTGAAGCTTTCTTT. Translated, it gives CSPEGDRGMRNTEAFF.

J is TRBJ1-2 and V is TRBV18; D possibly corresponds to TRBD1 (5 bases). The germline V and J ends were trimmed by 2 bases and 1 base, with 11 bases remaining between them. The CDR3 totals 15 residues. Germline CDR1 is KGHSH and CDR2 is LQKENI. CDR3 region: CASSPIEQVNYGYTF. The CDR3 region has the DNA TGTGCCAGCTCACCAATTGAACAGGTTAACTATGGCTACACCTTC.

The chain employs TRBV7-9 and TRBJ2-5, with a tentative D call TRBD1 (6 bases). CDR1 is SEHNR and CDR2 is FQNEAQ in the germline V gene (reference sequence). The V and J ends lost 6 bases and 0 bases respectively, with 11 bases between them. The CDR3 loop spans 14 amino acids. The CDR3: CASRTQGNQETQYF. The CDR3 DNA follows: TGTGCCAGCAGGACACAGGGTAACCAAGAGACCCAGTACTTC.

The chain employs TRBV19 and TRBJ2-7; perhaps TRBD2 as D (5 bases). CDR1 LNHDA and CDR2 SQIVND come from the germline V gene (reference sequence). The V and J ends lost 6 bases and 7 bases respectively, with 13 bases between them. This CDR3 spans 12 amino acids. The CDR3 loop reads CASRGQQREQYF. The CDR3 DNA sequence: TGTGCCAGTAGAGGTCAACAGCGGGAGCAGTACTTC.

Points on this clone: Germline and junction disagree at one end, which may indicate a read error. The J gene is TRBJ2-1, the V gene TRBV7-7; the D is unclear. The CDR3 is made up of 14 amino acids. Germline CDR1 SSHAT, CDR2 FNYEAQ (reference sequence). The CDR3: CASSLSGAYNEQFF. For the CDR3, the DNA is TGTGCTAGCAGCTTGTCTGGAGCCTACAATGAGCAGTTCTTC.

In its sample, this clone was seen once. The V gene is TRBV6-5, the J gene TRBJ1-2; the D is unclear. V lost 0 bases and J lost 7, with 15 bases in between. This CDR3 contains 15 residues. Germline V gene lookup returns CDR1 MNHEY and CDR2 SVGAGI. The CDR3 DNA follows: TGTGCCAGCAGTTACTCGTTACATGCACCCTCTGGCTACACCTTC. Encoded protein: CASSYSLHAPSGYTF.

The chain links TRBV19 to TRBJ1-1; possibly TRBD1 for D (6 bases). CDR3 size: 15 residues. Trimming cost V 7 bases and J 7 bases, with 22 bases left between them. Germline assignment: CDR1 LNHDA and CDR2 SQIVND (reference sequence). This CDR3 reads CASIQGPRGFGEAFF. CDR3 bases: TGTGCCAGTATCCAGGGCCCCAGGGGTTTTGGTGAAGCTTTCTTT.